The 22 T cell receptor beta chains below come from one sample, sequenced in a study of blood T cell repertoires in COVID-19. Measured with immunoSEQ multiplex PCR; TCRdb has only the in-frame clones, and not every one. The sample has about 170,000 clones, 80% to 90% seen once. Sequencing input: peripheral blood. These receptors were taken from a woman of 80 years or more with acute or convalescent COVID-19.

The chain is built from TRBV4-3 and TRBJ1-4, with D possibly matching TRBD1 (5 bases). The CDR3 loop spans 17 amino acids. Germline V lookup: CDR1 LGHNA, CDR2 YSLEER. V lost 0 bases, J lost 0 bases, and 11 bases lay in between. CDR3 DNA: TGCGCCAGCAGCCAAGATTGGGGGGTTGCAACTAATGAAAAACTGTTTTTT. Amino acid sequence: CASSQDWGVATNEKLFF.

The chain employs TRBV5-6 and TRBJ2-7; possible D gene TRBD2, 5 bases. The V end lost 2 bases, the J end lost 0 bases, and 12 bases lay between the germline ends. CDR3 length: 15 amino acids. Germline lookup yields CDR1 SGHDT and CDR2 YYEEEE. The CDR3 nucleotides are TGTGCCAGCAGCTTAATGGGCGGGTTCTCCTACGAGCAGTACTTC. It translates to CASSLMGGFSYEQYF.

The CDR3 sequence: CAISRAGNSYNEQFF. DNA of the CDR3: TGTGCCATCAGTCGTGCAGGGAACTCCTACAATGAGCAGTTCTTC. This chain joins TRBV10-3 and TRBJ2-1; maybe TRBD1 (5 bases). CDR3 length equals 15 residues. V dropped 5 bases and J dropped 0 bases, with 11 bases sitting between them. The germline V gene encodes CDR1 ENHRY and CDR2 SYGVKD.

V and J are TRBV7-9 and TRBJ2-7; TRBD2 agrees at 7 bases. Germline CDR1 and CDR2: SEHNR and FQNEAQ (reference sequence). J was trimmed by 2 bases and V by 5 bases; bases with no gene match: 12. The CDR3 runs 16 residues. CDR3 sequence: CASSPPAGVQTYEQYF. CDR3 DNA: TGTGCCAGCAGCCCCCCGGCGGGAGTCCAAACCTACGAGCAGTACTTC.

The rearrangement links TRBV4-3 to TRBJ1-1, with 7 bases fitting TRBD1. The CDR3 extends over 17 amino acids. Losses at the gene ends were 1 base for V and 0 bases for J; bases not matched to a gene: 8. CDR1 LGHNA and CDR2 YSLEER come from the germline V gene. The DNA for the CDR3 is TGCGCCAGCAGCCAAGGAACAGGGGACCCTTTGAACACTGAAGCTTTCTTT. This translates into CASSQGTGDPLNTEAFF.

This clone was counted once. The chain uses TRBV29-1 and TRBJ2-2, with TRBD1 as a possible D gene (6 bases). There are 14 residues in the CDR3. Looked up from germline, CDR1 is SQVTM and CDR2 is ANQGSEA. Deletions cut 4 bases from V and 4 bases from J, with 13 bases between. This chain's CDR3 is CSVGSGVPTGELFF. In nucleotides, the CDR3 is TGCAGCGTTGGATCAGGGGTGCCCACCGGGGAGCTGTTTTTT.

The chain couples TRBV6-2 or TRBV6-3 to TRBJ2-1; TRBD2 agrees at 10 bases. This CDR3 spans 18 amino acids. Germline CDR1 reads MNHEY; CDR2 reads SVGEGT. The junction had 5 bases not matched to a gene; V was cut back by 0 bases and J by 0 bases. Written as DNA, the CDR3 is TGTGCCAGCAGTTACTCGGGACTAGCGCCAAGCTCCTACAATGAGCAGTTCTTC. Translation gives CASSYSGLAPSSYNEQFF.

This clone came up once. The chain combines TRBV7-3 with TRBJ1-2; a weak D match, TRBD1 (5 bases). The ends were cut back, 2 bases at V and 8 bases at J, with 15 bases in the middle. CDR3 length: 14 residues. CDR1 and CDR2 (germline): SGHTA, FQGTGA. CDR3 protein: CASSLRQGSGGYTF. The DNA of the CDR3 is TGTGCCAGCAGCTTACGCCAGGGCTCTGGGGGCTACACCTTC.

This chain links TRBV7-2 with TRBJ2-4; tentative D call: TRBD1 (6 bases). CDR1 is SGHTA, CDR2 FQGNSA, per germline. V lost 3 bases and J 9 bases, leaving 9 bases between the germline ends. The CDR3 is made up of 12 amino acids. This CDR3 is CASSLDSLIQYF. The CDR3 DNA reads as TGTGCCAGCAGCTTGGACAGTCTCATTCAGTACTTC.

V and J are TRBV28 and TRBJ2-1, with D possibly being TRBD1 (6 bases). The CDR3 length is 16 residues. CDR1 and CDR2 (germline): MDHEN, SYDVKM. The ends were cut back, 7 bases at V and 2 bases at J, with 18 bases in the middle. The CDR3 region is CASTSGVQGTYNEQFF. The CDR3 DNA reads TGTGCCAGCACCTCAGGAGTACAGGGAACCTACAATGAGCAGTTCTTC. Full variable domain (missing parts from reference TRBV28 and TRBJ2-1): DVKVTQSSRYLVKRTGEKVFLECVQDMDHENMFWYRQDPGLGLRLIYFSYDVKMKEKGDIPEGYSVSREKKERFSLILESASTNQTSMYLCASTSGVQGTYNEQFFGPGTRLTVL.

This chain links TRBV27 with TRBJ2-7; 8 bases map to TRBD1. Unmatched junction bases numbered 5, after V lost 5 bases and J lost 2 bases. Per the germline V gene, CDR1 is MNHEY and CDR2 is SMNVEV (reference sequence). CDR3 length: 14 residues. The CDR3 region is CASSERTGPYEQYF. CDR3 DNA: TGTGCCAGCAGTGAACGGACAGGGCCCTACGAGCAGTACTTC.

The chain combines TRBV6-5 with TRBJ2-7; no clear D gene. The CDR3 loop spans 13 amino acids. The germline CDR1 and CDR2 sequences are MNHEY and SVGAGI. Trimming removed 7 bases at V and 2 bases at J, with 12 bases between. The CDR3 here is CASIKTSPYEQYF. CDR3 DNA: TGTGCCAGCATCAAGACTTCACCCTACGAGCAGTACTTC.

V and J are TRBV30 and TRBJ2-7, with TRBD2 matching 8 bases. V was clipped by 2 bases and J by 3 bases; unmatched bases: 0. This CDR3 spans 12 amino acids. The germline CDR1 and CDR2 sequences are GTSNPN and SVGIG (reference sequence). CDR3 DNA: TGTGCCTGGAGTACTAGCGGCTACGAGCAGTACTTC. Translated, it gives CAWSTSGYEQYF.

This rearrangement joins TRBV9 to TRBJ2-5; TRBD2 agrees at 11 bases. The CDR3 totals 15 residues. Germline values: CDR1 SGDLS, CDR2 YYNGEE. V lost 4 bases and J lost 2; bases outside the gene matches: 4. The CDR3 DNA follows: TGTGCCAGCAGCAAACTAGCGGGAGTACAAGAGACCCAGTACTTC. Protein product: CASSKLAGVQETQYF.

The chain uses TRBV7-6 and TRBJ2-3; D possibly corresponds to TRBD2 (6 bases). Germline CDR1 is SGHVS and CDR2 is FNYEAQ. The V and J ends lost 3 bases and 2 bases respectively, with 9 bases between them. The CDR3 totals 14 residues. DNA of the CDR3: TGTGCCAGCAGCTTGGGACTTAACACAGATACGCAGTATTTT. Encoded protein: CASSLGLNTDTQYF.

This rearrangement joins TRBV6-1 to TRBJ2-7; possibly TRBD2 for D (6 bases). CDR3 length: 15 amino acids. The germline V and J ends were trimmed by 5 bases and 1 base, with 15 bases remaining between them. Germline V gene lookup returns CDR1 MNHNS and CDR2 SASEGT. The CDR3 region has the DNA TGTGCCAGCAGTTCTTTTACCAGCGGGTCCTACGAGCAGTACTTC. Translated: CASSSFTSGSYEQYF.

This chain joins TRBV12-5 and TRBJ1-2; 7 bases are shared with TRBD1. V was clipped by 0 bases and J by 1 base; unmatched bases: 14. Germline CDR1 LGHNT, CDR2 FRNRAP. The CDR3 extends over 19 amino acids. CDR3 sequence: CASGLVLGVVQGNNYGYTF. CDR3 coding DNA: TGTGCTAGTGGTTTGGTACTGGGGGTAGTACAGGGGAATAACTATGGCTACACCTTC.

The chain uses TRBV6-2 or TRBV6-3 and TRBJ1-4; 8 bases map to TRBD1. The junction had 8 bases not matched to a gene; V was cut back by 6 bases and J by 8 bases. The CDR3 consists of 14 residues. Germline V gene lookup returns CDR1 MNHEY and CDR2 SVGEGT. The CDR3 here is CASSPDRVGEKLFF. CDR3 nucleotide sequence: TGTGCCAGCAGCCCGGACAGGGTTGGAGAAAAACTGTTTTTT.

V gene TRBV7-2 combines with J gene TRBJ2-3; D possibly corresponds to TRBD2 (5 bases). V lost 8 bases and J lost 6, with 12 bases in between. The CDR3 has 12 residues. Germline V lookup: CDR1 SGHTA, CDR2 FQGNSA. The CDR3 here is CASQRGLDTQYF. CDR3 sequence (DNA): TGTGCCAGCCAGCGAGGGTTGGATACGCAGTATTTT.

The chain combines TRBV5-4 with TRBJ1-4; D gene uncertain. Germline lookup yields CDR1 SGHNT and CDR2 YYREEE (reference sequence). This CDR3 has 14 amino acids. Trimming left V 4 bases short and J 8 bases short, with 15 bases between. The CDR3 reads CASSLGLKNEKLFF. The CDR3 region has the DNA TGTGCCAGCAGCCTCGGTTTGAAAAACGAAAAACTGTTTTTT.

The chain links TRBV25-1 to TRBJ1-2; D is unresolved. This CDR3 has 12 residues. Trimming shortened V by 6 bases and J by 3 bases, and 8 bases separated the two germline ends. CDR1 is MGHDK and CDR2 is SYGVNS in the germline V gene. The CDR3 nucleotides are TGTGCCAGCAGGGGAGCACACTATGGCTACACCTTC. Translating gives CASRGAHYGYTF.

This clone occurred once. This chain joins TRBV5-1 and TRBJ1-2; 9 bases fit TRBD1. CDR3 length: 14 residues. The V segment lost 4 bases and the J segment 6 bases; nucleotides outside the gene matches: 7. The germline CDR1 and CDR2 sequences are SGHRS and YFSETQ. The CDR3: CASSPGQGTDGYTF. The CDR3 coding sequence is TGCGCCAGCAGCCCAGGACAGGGGACGGATGGCTACACCTTC.